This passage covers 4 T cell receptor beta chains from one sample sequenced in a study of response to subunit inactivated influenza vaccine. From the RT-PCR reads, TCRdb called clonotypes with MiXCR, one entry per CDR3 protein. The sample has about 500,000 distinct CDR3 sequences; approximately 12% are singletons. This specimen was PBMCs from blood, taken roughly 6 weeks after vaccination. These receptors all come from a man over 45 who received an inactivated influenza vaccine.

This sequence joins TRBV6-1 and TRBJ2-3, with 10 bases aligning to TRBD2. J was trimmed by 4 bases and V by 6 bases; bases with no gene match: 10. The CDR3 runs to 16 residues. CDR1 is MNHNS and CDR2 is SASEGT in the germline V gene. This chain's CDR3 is CASRHPAGGGPDTQYF. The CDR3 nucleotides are TGTGCCAGCAGGCACCCAGCGGGGGGGGGACCAGATACGCAGTATTTT.

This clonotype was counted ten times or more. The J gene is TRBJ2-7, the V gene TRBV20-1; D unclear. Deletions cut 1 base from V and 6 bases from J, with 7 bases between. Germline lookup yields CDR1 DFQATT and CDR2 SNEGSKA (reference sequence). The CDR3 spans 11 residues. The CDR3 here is CSARGGTEQYF. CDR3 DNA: TGCAGTGCTAGAGGGGGTACCGAGCAGTACTTC.

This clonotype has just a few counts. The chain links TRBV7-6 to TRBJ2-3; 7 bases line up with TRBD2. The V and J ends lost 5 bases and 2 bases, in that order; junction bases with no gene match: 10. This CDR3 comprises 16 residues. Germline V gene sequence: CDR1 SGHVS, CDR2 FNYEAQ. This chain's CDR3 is CASSLQPGLNTDTQYF. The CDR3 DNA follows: TGTGCCAGCAGCCTTCAGCCGGGACTAAACACAGATACGCAGTATTTT. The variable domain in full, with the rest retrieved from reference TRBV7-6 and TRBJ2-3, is GAGVSQSPRYKVTKRGQDVALRCDPISGHVSLYWYRQALGQGPEFLTYFNYEAQQDKSGLPNDRFSAERPEGSISTLTIQRTEQRDSAMYRCASSLQPGLNTDTQYFGPGTRLTVL.

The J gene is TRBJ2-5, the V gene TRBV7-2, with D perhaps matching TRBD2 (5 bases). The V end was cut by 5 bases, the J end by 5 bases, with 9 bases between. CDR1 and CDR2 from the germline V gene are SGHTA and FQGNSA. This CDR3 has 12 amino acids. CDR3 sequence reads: CASSIRGETQYF. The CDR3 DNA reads TGTGCCAGCAGCATTCGAGGGGAGACCCAGTACTTC.